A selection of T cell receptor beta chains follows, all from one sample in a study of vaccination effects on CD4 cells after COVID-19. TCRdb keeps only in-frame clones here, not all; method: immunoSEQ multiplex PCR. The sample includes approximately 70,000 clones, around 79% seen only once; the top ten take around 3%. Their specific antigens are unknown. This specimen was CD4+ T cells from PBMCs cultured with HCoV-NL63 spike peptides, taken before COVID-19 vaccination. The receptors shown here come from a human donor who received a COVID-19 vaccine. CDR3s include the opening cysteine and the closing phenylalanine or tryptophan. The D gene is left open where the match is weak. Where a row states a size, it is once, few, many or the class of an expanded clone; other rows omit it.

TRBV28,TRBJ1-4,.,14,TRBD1,CASSRTGALPKLFF,TGTGCCAGCAGTCGGACAGGGGCTCTCCCCAAACTGTTTTTT
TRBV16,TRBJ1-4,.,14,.,CASNTGTTNEKLFF,TGTGCCAGCAATACCGGGACAACTAATGAAAAACTGTTTTTT
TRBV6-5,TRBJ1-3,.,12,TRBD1,CASRGTGATIYF,TGTGCCAGCAGGGGGACAGGGGCCACCATATATTTT
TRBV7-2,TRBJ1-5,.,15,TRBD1,CASSLAAGGRQPQHF,TGTGCCAGCAGCTTAGCGGCAGGGGGACGACAGCCCCAGCATTTT
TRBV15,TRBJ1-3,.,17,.,CATSRDLEGSRSNTIYF,TGTGCCACCAGCAGAGATCTAGAGGGCTCCCGGAGCAACACCATATATTTT
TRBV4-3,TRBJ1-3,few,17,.,CASSQDVTRAPGNTIYF,TGCGCCAGCAGCCAAGACGTTACCCGGGCCCCTGGAAACACCATATATTTT
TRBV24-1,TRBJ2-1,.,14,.,CATSDEPDYNEQFF,TGTGCCACCAGTGATGAGCCAGACTACAATGAGCAGTTCTTC
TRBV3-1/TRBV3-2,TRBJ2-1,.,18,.,CASSQDSASQSSYNEQFF,TGTGCCAGCAGCCAAGATTCGGCTAGCCAGAGCTCCTACAATGAGCAGTTCTTC
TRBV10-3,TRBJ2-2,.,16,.,CAISESVRAWTGELFF,TGTGCCATCAGTGAGTCTGTGAGGGCCTGGACCGGGGAGCTGTTTTTT
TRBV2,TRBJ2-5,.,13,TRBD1,CASSDPRGQTQYF,TGTGCCAGCAGTGATCCGAGGGGGCAGACCCAGTACTTC
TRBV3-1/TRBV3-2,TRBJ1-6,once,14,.,CASSPTTNSSPLHF,TGTGCCAGCAGCCCAACAACGAACTCTTCACCCCTCCACTTT
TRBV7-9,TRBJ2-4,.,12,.,CASSPLFAIQYF,TGTGCCAGCAGCCCCCTTTTTGCCATTCAGTACTTC
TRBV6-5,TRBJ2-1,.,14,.,CASSYSRTSNEQFF,TGTGCCAGCAGTTACTCTCGGACAAGCAATGAGCAGTTCTTC
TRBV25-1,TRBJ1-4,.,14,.,CASSEQEINEKLFF,TGTGCCAGCAGTGAACAGGAAATTAATGAAAAACTGTTTTTT
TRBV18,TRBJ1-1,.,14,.,CASSVQGQNTEAFF,TGTGCCAGCTCAGTACAGGGCCAGAACACTGAAGCTTTCTTT
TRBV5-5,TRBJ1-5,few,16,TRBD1,CASSPTLTGGHQPQHF,TGTGCCAGCAGCCCCACTCTGACAGGGGGCCATCAGCCCCAGCATTTT
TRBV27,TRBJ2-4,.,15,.,CASSSGGIAKNIQYF,TGTGCCAGCAGTTCCGGGGGAATAGCCAAAAACATTCAGTACTTC
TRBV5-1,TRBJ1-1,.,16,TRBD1,CASSLGTGGEETEAFF,TGCGCCAGCAGCTTGGGGACAGGGGGCGAGGAGACTGAAGCTTTCTTT
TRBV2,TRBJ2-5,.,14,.,CARESRALSETQYF,TGTGCCAGAGAATCCAGGGCCTTATCAGAGACCCAGTACTTC
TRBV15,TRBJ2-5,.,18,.,CATSRDHPFSTVGETQYF,TGTGCCACCAGCAGAGATCATCCTTTTTCGACAGTCGGAGAGACCCAGTACTTC
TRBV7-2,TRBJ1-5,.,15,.,CASSSDTTSNQPQHF,TGTGCCAGCAGCTCGGACACCACTTCAAATCAGCCCCAGCATTTT
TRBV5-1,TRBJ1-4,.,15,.,CASSLTGLISEKLFF,TGCGCCAGCAGCTTGACAGGGCTCATCAGTGAAAAACTGTTTTTT
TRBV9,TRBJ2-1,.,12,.,CASGVNDNEQFF,TGTGCCAGCGGGGTGAACGACAATGAGCAGTTCTTC
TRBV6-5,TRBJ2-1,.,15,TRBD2,CASSLTSGANEQQFF,TGTGCCAGCAGTTTGACTAGCGGGGCTAATGAGCAGCAGTTCTTC
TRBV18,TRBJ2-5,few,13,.,CASPRDFQETQYF,TGTGCCAGCCCACGGGACTTCCAAGAGACCCAGTACTTC
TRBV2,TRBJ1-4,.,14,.,CASKRWATNEKLFF,TGTGCCAGCAAAAGGTGGGCAACTAATGAAAAACTGTTTTTT
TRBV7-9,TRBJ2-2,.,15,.,CASSLAGSNTGELFF,TGTGCCAGCAGCTTGGCGGGCTCGAACACCGGGGAGCTGTTTTTT
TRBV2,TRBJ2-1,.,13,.,CASSAQEYNEQFF,TGTGCCAGCAGTGCACAGGAATACAATGAGCAGTTCTTC
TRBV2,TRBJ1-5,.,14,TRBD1,CASSGQASNQPQHF,TGTGCCAGCAGCGGACAGGCCAGCAATCAGCCCCAGCATTTT
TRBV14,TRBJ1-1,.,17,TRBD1,CASSRRQGVLWSTEAFF,TGTGCCAGCAGCCGAAGACAGGGGGTTCTATGGAGCACTGAAGCTTTCTTT
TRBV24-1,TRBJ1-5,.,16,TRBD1,CATSATTGTSNQPQHF,TGTGCCACCAGTGCTACGACAGGGACCAGCAATCAGCCCCAGCATTTT
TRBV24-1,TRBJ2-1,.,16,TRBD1,CATSDQTGGGYNEQFF,TGTGCCACCAGTGATCAGACAGGGGGGGGATACAATGAGCAGTTCTTC
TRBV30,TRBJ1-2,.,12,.,CAWSEGLDGYTF,TGTGCCTGGAGTGAGGGGTTGGATGGCTACACCTTC
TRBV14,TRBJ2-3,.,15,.,CASSQGYSATDTQYF,TGTGCCAGCAGCCAAGGTTATAGCGCGACAGATACGCAGTATTTT
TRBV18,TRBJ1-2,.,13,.,CASSEQGDYGYTF,TGTGCCAGCTCAGAGCAGGGAGACTATGGCTACACCTTC
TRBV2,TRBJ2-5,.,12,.,CASSRLQETQYF,TGTGCCAGCAGTCGACTCCAAGAGACCCAGTACTTC
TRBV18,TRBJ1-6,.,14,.,CASSPNDVRSPLHF,TGTGCCAGCTCACCCAATGATGTAAGGTCACCCCTCCACTTT
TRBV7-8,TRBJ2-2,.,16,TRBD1,CASSLRQGRNTGELFF,TGTGCCAGCAGCCTAAGACAGGGGAGAAACACCGGGGAGCTGTTTTTT